A selection of T cell receptor beta chains follows, all from one sample in a study of T cell responses to AZD1222 COVID-19 vaccine. Here immunoSEQ multiplex PCR was the method, and the copy in TCRdb shows in-frame clones only, minus some. This sample has around 120,000 clones; about 93% occur once, and the top ten carry around 2%. The sample in question was peripheral blood, obtained on day 0 of AZD1222 vaccination. The source of these receptors is an adult in good health. The CDR3 runs from the conserved cysteine through the conserved F or W. Each record gives: V gene, J gene, D gene, clone size, CDR3 DNA, CDR3 protein. The D gene is left open where the match is weak. Clone size appears in some rows only: once, few, many, or a class for an expanded clone.

>TRBV6-5|TRBJ1-5|.|.
TGTGCCAGCAGTCATACGGGAGCATATCAGCCCCAGCATTTT
CASSHTGAYQPQHF
>TRBV29-1|TRBJ2-1|.|.
TGCAGCGTTGAACGAGTAGAGGCAGGGGCCCTTAGTAATGAGCAGTTCTTC
CSVERVEAGALSNEQFF
>TRBV11-2|TRBJ1-1|.|.
TGTGCCAGCAGCTTAGAACCTGAAGCTTTCTTT
CASSLEPEAFF
>TRBV7-9|TRBJ2-7|.|.
TGTGCCAGCAGCTTAGTAGGGAACGAGCAGTACTTC
CASSLVGNEQYF
>TRBV12-3/TRBV12-4|TRBJ1-2|.|.
TGTGCCAGCAGTTTCACCCATAACTATGGCTACACCTTC
CASSFTHNYGYTF
>TRBV9|TRBJ1-2|.|.
TGTGCCAGCAGCGCGGGCGGGTATGGCTACACCTTC
CASSAGGYGYTF
>TRBV2|TRBJ2-7|.|.
TGTGCCAGCAGCACCCACAGAGGGAGGCCTTGGTCCTACGAGCAGTACTTC
CASSTHRGRPWSYEQYF
>TRBV5-5|TRBJ2-2|TRBD2|.
TGTGCCAGCAGCCGTCGGACTAGCGGGAAACACACCGGGGAGCTGTTTTTT
CASSRRTSGKHTGELFF
>TRBV28|TRBJ1-1|.|once
TGTGCCAGCAGTTTAAGACTCACAGGCACTGAAGCTTTCTTT
CASSLRLTGTEAFF
>TRBV7-9|TRBJ2-1|.|.
TGTGCCAGCAGCTCGGCAGGGATCAAGCTGGGTGAGCAGTTCTTC
CASSSAGIKLGEQFF